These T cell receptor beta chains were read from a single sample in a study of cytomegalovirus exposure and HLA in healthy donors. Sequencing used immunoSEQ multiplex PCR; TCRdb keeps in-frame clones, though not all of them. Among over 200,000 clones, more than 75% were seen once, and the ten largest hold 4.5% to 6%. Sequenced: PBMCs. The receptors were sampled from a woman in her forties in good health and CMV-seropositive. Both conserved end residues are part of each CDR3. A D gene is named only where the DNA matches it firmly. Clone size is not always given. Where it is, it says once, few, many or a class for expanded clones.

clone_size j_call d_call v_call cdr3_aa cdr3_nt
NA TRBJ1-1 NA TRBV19 CASSMGGSGHTEAFF TGTGCCAGTAGTATGGGAGGGTCGGGGCACACTGAAGCTTTCTTT
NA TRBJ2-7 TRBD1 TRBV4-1 CASSQVRTGPFYEQYF TGCGCCAGCAGCCAAGTGAGGACAGGGCCTTTCTACGAGCAGTACTTC
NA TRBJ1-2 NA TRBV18 CASSPLQGTNYGYTF TGTGCCAGCTCACCCCTCCAGGGAACTAACTATGGCTACACCTTC
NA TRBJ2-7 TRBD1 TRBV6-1 CASGTGGREQYF TGTGCCAGCGGGACAGGGGGCCGCGAGCAGTACTTC
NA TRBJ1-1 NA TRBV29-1 CSVVRDTSGTEAFF TGCAGCGTTGTCCGGGATACCTCGGGGACTGAAGCTTTCTTT
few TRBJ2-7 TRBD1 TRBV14 CASSLTGYEQYF TGTGCCAGCAGCCTGACAGGGTACGAGCAGTACTTC
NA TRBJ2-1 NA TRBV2 CASLRRRGGGNLNEQFF TGTGCCAGCCTTCGACGTCGGGGAGGGGGGAACCTAAATGAGCAGTTCTTC
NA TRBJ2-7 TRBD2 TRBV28 CASRTSGTTSYEQYF TGTGCCAGCAGGACTAGCGGGACCACCTCCTACGAGCAGTACTTC
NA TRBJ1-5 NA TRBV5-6 CASSSGGQPQHF TGTGCCAGCAGTTCTGGGGGGCAGCCCCAGCATTTT
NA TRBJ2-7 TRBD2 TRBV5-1 CASSLAGSGSSYEQYF TGCGCCAGCAGCTTGGCCGGTAGCGGGTCCTCCTACGAGCAGTACTTC
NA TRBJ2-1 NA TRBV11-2 CASSLAEDVHNEQFF TGTGCCAGCAGCTTAGCGGAGGACGTTCACAATGAGCAGTTCTTC
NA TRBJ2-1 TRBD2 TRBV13 CASSFQTSGSYNEQFF TGTGCCAGCAGCTTCCAGACTAGCGGGAGTTACAATGAGCAGTTCTTC
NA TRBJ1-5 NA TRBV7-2 CASSPRVNQPQHF TGTGCCAGCAGCCCCAGGGTAAATCAGCCCCAGCATTTT
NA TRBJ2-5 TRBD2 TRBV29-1 CSVRLAGGETQYF TGCAGCGTAAGACTAGCGGGAGGGGAGACCCAGTACTTC
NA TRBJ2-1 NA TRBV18 CASSETSSYNEQFF TGTGCCAGCTCAGAGACTAGCTCCTACAATGAGCAGTTCTTC
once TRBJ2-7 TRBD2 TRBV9 CASSVGTSGGYEQYF TGTGCCAGCAGCGTCGGGACTAGCGGGGGCTACGAGCAGTACTTC
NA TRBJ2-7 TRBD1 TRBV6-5 CASHRGSYEQYF TGTGCCAGCCACAGGGGATCCTACGAGCAGTACTTC
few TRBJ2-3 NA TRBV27 CASSLGGTDTQYF TGTGCCAGCAGTTTAGGAGGGACAGATACGCAGTATTTT
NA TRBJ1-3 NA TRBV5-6 CASSRDLQVLSGNTIYF TGTGCCAGCAGCCGTGACCTACAGGTTCTCTCTGGAAACACCATATATTTT
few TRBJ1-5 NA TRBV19 CASRVLDQPQHF TGTGCCAGCAGGGTTCTCGATCAGCCCCAGCATTTT